This note documents a single T cell receptor beta chain sequence. The specificity of this receptor is unknown. Base-call qualities are not available, and no considerably larger clone is one nucleotide away. Genomic DNA was extracted with the Qiagen DNeasy kit from unsorted PBMCs and from negatively selected CD4+ and CD8+ fractions. Amplification of TCR beta CDR3 regions was done by immunoSEQ multiplex PCR with primers that anneal to V and J segments. A synthetic immune receptor repertoire was used to minimize amplification bias, and any remaining bias was removed computationally after sequencing. The paper's data handling went like this. Repertoire diversity was quantified as the Shannon entropy index using custom Python scripts. Unsorted, CD4+ and CD8+ repertoires were analyzed separately, except for combined analyses in which CD4+ and CD8+ sequences were merged in silico. A clone was considered expanded if an increase in frequency of at least 2-fold after treatment relative to C1D1 was found, and a pseudocount of 0.5 was applied to clones undetected at baseline. Singleton clones were defined as clones with 0 or 1 copy at C1D1, and non-singleton clones were defined as clones with 2 or more copies. Clones expanded in unsorted samples were annotated as CD4+, CD8+ or unknown by matching protein sequences in sorted samples from the same patient. Diversity changes from C1D1 to C4D1 were tested in paired samples using Wilcoxon tests. In its TCRdb copy, this immuneACCESS table keeps in-frame sequences only and misses some clones. Where compared with another copy, unresolved V genes explain less than half of these, and the others have no known cause. V, J and clone size are taken as reported in that table, and D and trimming were inferred from the DNA itself. This sample is represented by roughly 92,000 clones; around nine tenths of them were singletons. The ten largest clones take up approximately 2.8% of the sample.

These data come from a study of PD-1 blockade in classical Hodgkin lymphoma (TCRdb year 2020). Concerning the study at large: Nivolumab dosing was 3 mg/kg intravenously every 2 weeks, continuing until either disease progression or unacceptable toxicity. To define a peripheral blood immune signature of response to PD-1 blockade in classical Hodgkin lymphoma, the study combined TCR beta sequencing with CyTOF.

Study-wide conclusions, independent of this receptor: The study covered only a single clinical trial cohort, and the causes of the repertoire differences, possibly disease activity or prior therapy, were still not defined. Trial patients with a complete response had baseline diversity similar to that of newly diagnosed patients, while partial responders and progressors had significantly lower diversity. Lower diversity was observed in patients in whom nivolumab was started less than 1 year after ASCT, and these patients were excluded from later analyses so that confounding by immune reconstitution would be avoided. Newly diagnosed patients were reported to have lower baseline TCR diversity than healthy donors, and relapsed/refractory patients were reported to have lower baseline TCR diversity still. By C4D1, a significant rise was seen in CD4+ TCR diversity but not in CD8+ TCR diversity (p=0.0027 vs p=0.16), and the rise was most apparent among complete responders (p=0.02).

Per the publication, the time point label means: cycle 1 day 1 (C1D1), immediately before nivolumab initiation. Every trial patient had relapsed following autologous stem cell transplantation, and prior brentuximab vedotin exposure was what differed among cohorts A, B and C. The trial cohort comprised roughly 50 patients with relapsed/refractory classical Hodgkin lymphoma whose best overall responses were complete response, partial response or progressive disease. Trial patients were treated with single-agent nivolumab in the multi-cohort phase II CheckMate 205 trial. An independent review committee assessed best overall response by applying the 2007 International Working Group response criteria. Trial PBMCs were collected just before the start of nivolumab (C1D1) and during therapy at cycle 2 day 1 and cycle 4 day 1. Peripheral blood was collected in 8 mL Vacutainer Cell Preparation Tubes, from which PBMCs were isolated by centrifugation and then cryopreserved.

The CDR1 and CDR2 encoded by the germline V gene are MGHRA and YSYEKL. The CDR3 holds 15 amino acids from the cysteine to the phenylalanine. The sequence is cut down to CDR3 DNA, 45 bases in frame from base 1. Trimming accounts for 5 bases at V and 1 base at J, while the number of junction bases matched to no gene is 4. The material was peripheral blood mononuclear cells (PBMCs), obtained at baseline. The V gene is TRBV4-1 and the J gene is TRBJ2-7, and 11 bases in between align with TRBD1. The TCR sequence derives from a human donor with classical Hodgkin lymphoma. The nucleotides are TGCGCCAGCAGCAACCGGGACAGGGGGTCCTACGAGCAGTACTTC. Translated, it gives CASSNRDRGSYEQYF.